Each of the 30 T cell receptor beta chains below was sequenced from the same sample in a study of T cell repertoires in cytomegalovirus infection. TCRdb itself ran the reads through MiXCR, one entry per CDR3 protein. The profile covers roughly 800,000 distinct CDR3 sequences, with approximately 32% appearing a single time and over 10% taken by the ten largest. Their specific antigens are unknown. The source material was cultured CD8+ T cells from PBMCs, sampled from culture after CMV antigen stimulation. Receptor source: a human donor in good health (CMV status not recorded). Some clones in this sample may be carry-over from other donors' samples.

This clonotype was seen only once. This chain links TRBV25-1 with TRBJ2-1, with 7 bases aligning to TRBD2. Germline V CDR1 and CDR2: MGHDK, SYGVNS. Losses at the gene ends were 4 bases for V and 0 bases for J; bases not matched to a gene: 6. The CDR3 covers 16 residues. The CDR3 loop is CASSGTQRGSYNEQFF. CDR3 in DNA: TGTGCCAGCAGTGGAACCCAGCGGGGCTCCTACAATGAGCAGTTCTTC.

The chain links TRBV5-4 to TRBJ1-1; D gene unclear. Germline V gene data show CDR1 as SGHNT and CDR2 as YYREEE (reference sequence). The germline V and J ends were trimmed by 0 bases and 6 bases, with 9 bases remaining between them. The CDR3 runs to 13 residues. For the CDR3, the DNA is TGTGCCAGCAGCTTGGAGGGAAACTCTGAAGCTTTCTTT. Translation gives CASSLEGNSEAFF.

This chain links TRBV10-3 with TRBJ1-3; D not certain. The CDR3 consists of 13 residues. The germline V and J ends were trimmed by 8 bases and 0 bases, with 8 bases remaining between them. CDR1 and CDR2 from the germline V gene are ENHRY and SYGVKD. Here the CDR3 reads CAIASVSGNTIYF. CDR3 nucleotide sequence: TGTGCCATCGCGAGCGTCTCTGGAAACACCATATATTTT.

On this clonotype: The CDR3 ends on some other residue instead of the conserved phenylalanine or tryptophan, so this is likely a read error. The CDR3 region is CASSEGDRERRNTIYL. The CDR3 DNA is TGCGCCAGCAGTGAGGGGGACAGGGAGCGACGAAACACCATATATCTT. The V and J genes are TRBV10-1 and TRBJ1-3; 9 nucleotides match TRBD1. The germline gives CDR1 WNHNN, CDR2 SYGVQD (reference sequence). The CDR3 spans 16 residues. With 2 bases clipped from V and 5 bases from J, the junction kept 7 bases outside the gene matches.

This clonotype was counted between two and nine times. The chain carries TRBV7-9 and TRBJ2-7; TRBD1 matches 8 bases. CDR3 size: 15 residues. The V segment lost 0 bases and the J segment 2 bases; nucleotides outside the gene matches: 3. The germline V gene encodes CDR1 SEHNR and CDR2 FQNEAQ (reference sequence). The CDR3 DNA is TGTGCCAGCAGCTTAGCCTCGGACAGGGCCTACGAGCAGTACGTC. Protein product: CASSLASDRAYEQYV.

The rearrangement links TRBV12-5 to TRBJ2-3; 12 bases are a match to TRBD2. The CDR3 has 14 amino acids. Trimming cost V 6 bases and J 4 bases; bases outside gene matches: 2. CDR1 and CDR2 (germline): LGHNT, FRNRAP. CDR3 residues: CASGGLAGSDTQYF. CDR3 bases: TGTGCTAGTGGCGGACTAGCGGGGTCAGATACGCAGTATTTT.

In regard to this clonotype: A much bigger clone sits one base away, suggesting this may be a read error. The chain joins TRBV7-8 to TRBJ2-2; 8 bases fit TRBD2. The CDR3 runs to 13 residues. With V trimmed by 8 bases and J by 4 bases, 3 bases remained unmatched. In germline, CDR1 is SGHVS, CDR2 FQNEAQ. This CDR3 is CASERGSTGELFF. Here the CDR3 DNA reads TGTGCCAGCGAGCGGGGGAGCACCGGGGAGCTGTTTTTT. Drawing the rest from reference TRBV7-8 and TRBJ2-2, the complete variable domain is GAGVSQSPRYKVAKRGQDVALRCDPISGHVSLFWYQQALGQGPEFLTYFQNEAQLDKSGLPSDRFFAERPEGSVSTLKIQRTQQEDSAVYLCASERGSTGELFFGEGSRLTVL.

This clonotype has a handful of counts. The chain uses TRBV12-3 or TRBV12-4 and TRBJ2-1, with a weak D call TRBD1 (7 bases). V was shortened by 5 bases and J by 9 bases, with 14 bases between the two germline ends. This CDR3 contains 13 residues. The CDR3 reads CASSLHQGGEQFF. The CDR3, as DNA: TGTGCCAGCAGTCTTCACCAGGGGGGTGAGCAGTTCTTC.

This CDR3 reads CASSPEGQNNEQFF. In DNA form, the CDR3 reads TGTGCCAGCAGTCCCGAGGGACAGAACAATGAGCAGTTCTTC. The chain recombines TRBV27 with TRBJ2-1; 7 bases are a match to TRBD1. V lost 5 bases, J lost 5 bases, and 6 bases stayed unmatched. CDR1 MNHEY and CDR2 SMNVEV come from the germline V gene (reference sequence). The CDR3 extends over 14 amino acids.

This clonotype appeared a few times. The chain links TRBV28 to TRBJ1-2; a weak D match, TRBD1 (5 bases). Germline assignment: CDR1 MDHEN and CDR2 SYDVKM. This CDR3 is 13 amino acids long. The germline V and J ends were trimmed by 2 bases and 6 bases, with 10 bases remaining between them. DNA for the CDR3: TGTGCCAGCAGTTTAGAACAGGCTGATGGCTACACCTTC. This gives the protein CASSLEQADGYTF.

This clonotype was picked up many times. For the CDR3, the DNA is TGTGCCAGCACCGAAGGGGGCGCCGGGGAGCTGTTTTTT. The encoded protein is CASTEGGAGELFF. The chain joins TRBV27 to TRBJ2-2; 7 bases are a match to TRBD1. The germline V gene has CDR1 MNHEY and CDR2 SMNVEV (reference sequence). Trimming took 7 bases from V and 6 from J; bases not matched to a gene: 5. The CDR3 length is 13 residues.

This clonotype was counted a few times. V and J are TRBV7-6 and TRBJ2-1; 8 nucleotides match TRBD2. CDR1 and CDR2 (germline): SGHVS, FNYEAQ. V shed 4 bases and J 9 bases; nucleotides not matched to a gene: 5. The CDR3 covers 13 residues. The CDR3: CASSSGGFSEQFF. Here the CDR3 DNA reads TGTGCCAGCAGCTCGGGAGGGTTCAGTGAGCAGTTCTTC.

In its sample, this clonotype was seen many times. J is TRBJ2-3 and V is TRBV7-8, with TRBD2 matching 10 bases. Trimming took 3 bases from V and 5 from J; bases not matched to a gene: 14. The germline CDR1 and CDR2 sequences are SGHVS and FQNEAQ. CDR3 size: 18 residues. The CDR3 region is CASSFIWEAGGLGDTQYF. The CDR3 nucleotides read TGTGCCAGCAGCTTCATTTGGGAAGCGGGGGGGCTCGGAGATACGCAGTATTTT.

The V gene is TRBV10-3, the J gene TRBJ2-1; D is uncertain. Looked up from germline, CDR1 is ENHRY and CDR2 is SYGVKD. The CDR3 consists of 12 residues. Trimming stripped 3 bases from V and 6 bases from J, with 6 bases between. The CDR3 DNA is TGTGCCATCAGTGACGACTGCAATGAGCAGTTCTTC. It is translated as CAISDDCNEQFF.

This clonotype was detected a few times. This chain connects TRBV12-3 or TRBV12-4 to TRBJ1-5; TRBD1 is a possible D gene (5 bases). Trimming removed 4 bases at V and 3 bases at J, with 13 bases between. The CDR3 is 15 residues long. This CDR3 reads CASSSVGDYNQPQHF. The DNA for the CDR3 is TGTGCCAGCAGTTCCGTTGGGGACTACAATCAGCCCCAGCATTTT.

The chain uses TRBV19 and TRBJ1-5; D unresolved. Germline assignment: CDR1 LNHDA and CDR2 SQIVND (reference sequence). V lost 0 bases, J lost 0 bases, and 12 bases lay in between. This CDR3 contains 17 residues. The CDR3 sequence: CASSIDHRGYSNQPQHF. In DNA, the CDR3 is TGTGCCAGTAGTATAGATCATCGGGGATATAGCAATCAGCCCCAGCATTTT.

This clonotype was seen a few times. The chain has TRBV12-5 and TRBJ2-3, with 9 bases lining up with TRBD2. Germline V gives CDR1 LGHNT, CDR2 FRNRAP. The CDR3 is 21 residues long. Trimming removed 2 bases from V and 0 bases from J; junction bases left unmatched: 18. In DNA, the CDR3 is TGTGCTAGTGGTTTGTACCATAGTCCTAGCGGGGTAGCTTCTAGCACAGATACGCAGTATTTT. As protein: CASGLYHSPSGVASSTDTQYF.

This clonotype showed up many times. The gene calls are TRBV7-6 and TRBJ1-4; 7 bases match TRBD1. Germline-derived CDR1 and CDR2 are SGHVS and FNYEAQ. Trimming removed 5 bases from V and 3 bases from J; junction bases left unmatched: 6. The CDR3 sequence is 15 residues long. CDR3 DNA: TGTGCCAGCAGCCCAGACAGGGCAGCTAATGAAAAACTGTTTTTT. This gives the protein CASSPDRAANEKLFF. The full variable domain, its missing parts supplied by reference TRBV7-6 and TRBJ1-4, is GAGVSQSPRYKVTKRGQDVALRCDPISGHVSLYWYRQALGQGPEFLTYFNYEAQQDKSGLPNDRFSAERPEGSISTLTIQRTEQRDSAMYRCASSPDRAANEKLFFGSGTQLSVL.

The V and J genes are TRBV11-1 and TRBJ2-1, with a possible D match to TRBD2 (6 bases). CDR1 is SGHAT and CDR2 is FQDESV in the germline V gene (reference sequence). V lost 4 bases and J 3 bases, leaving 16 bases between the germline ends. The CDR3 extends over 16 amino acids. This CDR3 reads CASSSRLGELYNEQFF. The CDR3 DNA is TGTGCCAGCAGCTCCAGACTAGGAGAGCTCTACAATGAGCAGTTCTTC.

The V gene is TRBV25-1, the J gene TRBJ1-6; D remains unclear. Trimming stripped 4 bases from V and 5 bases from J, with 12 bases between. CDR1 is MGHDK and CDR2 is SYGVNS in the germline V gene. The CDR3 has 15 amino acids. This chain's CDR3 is CASSVFMADNSPLHF. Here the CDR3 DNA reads TGTGCCAGCAGTGTGTTTATGGCAGATAATTCACCCCTCCACTTT.

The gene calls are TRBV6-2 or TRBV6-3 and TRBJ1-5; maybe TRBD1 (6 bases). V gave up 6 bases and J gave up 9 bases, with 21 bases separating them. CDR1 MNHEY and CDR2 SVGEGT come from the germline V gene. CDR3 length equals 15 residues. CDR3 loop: CASSELYRDKRPQHF. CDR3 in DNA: TGTGCCAGCAGCGAGCTGTACAGGGATAAGAGGCCCCAGCATTTT.

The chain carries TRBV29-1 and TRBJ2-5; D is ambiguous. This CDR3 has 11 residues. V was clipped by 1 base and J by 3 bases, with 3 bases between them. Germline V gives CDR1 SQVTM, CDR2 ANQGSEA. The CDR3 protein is CSVEGKETQYF. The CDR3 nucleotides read TGCAGCGTTGAAGGTAAAGAGACCCAGTACTTC. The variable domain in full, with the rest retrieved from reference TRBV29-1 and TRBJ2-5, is SAVISQKPSRDICQRGTSLTIQCQVDSQVTMMFWYRQQPGQSLTLIATANQGSEATYESGFVIDKFPISRPNLTFSTLTVSNMSPEDSSIYLCSVEGKETQYFGPGTRLLVL.

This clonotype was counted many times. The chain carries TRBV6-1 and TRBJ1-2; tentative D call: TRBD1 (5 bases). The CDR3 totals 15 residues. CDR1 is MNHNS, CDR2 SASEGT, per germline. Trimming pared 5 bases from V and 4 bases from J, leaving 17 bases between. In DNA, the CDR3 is TGTGCCAGCAGTAACCGGGACCTCCCCTCCTATGGCTACACCTTC. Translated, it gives CASSNRDLPSYGYTF.

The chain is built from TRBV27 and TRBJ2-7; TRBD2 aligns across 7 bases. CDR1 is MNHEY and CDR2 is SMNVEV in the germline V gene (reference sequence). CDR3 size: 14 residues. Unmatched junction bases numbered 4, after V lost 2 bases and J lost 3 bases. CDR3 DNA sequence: TGTGCCAGCAGTTTAAGCGGGAACCTCTACGAGCAGTACTTC. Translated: CASSLSGNLYEQYF.

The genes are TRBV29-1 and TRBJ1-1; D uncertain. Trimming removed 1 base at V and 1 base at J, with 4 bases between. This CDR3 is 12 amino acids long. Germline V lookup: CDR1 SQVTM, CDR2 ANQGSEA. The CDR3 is CSVEGANTEAFF. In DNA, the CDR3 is TGCAGCGTTGAAGGCGCGAACACTGAAGCTTTCTTT. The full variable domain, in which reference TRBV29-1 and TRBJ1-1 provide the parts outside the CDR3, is SAVISQKPSRDICQRGTSLTIQCQVDSQVTMMFWYRQQPGQSLTLIATANQGSEATYESGFVIDKFPISRPNLTFSTLTVSNMSPEDSSIYLCSVEGANTEAFFGQGTRLTVV.

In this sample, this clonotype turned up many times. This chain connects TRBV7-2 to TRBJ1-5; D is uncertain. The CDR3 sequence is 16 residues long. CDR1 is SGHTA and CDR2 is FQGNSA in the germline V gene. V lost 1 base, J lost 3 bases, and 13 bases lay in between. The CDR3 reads CASSLDLEVINQPQHF. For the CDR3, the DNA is TGTGCCAGCAGCTTAGATTTGGAGGTTATCAATCAGCCCCAGCATTTT.

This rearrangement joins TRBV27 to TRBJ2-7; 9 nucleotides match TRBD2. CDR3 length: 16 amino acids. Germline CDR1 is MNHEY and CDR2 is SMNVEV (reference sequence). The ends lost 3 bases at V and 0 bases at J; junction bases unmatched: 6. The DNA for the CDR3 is TGTGCCAGCAGTTTGGACGGACTAGCGCTCTCCTACGAGCAGTACTTC. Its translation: CASSLDGLALSYEQYF.

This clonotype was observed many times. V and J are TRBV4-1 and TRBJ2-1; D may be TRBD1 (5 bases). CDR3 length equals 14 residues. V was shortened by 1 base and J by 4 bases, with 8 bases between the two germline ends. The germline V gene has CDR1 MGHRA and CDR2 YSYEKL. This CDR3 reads CASSQGGSYNEQFF. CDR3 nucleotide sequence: TGCGCCAGCAGCCAAGGGGGCTCTTACAATGAGCAGTTCTTC.

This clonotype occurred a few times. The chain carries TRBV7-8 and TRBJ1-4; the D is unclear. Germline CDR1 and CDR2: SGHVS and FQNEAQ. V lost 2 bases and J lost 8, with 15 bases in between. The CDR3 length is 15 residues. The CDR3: CASSLRTNLGEKLFF. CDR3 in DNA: TGTGCCAGCAGCTTACGTACCAACCTCGGGGAAAAACTGTTTTTT.

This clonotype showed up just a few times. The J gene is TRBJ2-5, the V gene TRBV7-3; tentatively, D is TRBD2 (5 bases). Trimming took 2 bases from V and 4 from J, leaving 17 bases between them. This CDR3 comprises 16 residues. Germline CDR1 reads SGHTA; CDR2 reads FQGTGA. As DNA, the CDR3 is TGTGCCAGCAGCTTAGGGGTTTCGGCAGGACTAGAGACCCAGTACTTC. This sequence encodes CASSLGVSAGLETQYF. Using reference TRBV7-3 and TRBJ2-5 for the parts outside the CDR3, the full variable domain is GAGVSQTPSNKVTEKGKYVELRCDPISGHTALYWYRQSLGQGPEFLIYFQGTGAADDSGLPNDRFFAVRPEGSVSTLKIQRTERGDSAVYLCASSLGVSAGLETQYFGPGTRLLVL.